The next 19 T cell receptor beta chains were all read from a single sample in a study of PD-1 blockade in classical Hodgkin lymphoma. The method was immunoSEQ multiplex PCR; TCRdb's version includes in-frame clones alone and lacks a portion of them. The sample comprises tens of thousands of clones, approximately 90% of which are singletons, and about 2.9% rests with the top ten. Time point defined: cycle 4 day 1 (C4D1), after less than seven weeks of nivolumab. After autologous stem cell transplantation all patients relapsed, and prior brentuximab vedotin exposure differed between cohorts. Material: peripheral blood mononuclear cells (PBMCs), obtained before the fourth cycle of nivolumab. The receptor source for this set is a human donor with classical Hodgkin lymphoma.

The rearrangement joins TRBV30 to TRBJ2-2; D ambiguous. The germline V gene has CDR1 GTSNPN and CDR2 SVGIG (reference sequence). The CDR3 contains 11 residues. V was cut by 3 bases and J by 9 bases, with 8 bases left in between. The DNA for the CDR3 is TGTGCCTGGAGCGCTGTGTGGGAGCTGTTTTTT. As protein: CAWSAVWELFF.

The chain carries TRBV4-3 and TRBJ2-5; D may be TRBD2 (6 bases). Germline-derived CDR1 and CDR2 are LGHNA and YSLEER. V lost 1 base to trimming and J lost 4 bases, with 25 bases between them. CDR3 length: 19 amino acids. The CDR3 loop reads CASSQGVITGLRWGETQYF. The CDR3 coding sequence is TGCGCCAGCAGCCAAGGGGTTATTACGGGACTCCGATGGGGAGAGACCCAGTACTTC.

This chain connects TRBV9 to TRBJ2-3; no firm D call. CDR1 SGDLS and CDR2 YYNGEE come from the germline V gene. V gave up 0 bases and J gave up 3 bases, with 11 bases separating them. The length of the CDR3 is 15 residues. CDR3 loop: CASSVAASVTDTQYF. DNA of the CDR3: TGTGCCAGCAGCGTAGCGGCATCGGTAACAGATACGCAGTATTTT.

This sequence joins TRBV6-4 and TRBJ2-5; D is perhaps TRBD2 (6 bases). The CDR3 runs to 14 residues. The V and J ends lost 9 bases and 0 bases respectively, with 14 bases between them. The V gene's germline CDR1 is MRHNA and CDR2 SNTAGT. CDR3 sequence (DNA): TGTGCCAGTCTACCGGGACTGGACCAAGAGACCCAGTACTTC. The encoded protein is CASLPGLDQETQYF.

V and J are TRBV6-6 and TRBJ1-2; maybe TRBD1 (5 bases). The CDR3 sequence is 13 residues long. Per germline, CDR1 MNHNY and CDR2 SVGAGI (reference sequence). V was shortened by 0 bases and J by 7 bases, with 9 bases between the two germline ends. The CDR3 loop is CASSYSGGPGYTF. Here the CDR3 DNA reads TGTGCCAGCAGTTACTCGGGGGGACCTGGCTACACCTTC.

The J gene is TRBJ2-7, the V gene TRBV9; TRBD1 agrees at 7 bases. Germline V gene data show CDR1 as SGDLS and CDR2 as YYNGEE. CDR3 length equals 14 residues. V lost 0 bases, J lost 6 bases, and 6 bases stayed unmatched. CDR3 residues: CASSVAWTGIEQYF. The CDR3 DNA is TGTGCCAGCAGCGTAGCATGGACAGGAATCGAGCAGTACTTC. Filled out from reference TRBV9 and TRBJ2-7, the complete variable domain reads DSGVTQTPKHLITATGQRVTLRCSPRSGDLSVYWYQQSLDQGLQFLIQYYNGEERAKGNILERFSAQQFPDLHSELNLSSLELGDSALYFCASSVAWTGIEQYFGPGTRLTVT.

The V and J genes are TRBV15 and TRBJ2-5, with 9 nucleotides matching TRBD2. The CDR3 length is 18 residues. V was clipped by 1 base and J by 2 bases; unmatched bases: 11. The V gene's germline CDR1 is LNHNV and CDR2 YYDKDF (reference sequence). The CDR3 protein is CATSRGEGSGGSQETQYF. The CDR3 bases are TGTGCCACCAGCAGAGGGGAAGGTAGCGGGGGTTCTCAAGAGACCCAGTACTTC.

The chain employs TRBV7-2 and TRBJ1-1; 8 bases line up with TRBD1. After removal of 5 bases from V and 5 bases from J, the junction contained 4 bases not matched to a gene. The germline V gene has CDR1 SGHTA and CDR2 FQGNSA. The CDR3 contains 13 residues. The CDR3 nucleotides read TGTGCCAGCAGCGGTACAGGGGGTACTGAAGCTTTCTTT. Translating it yields CASSGTGGTEAFF.

This clone has a single count. The V gene is TRBV5-1, the J gene TRBJ2-7; tentatively, D is TRBD2 (6 bases). Germline CDR1 is SGHRS and CDR2 is YFSETQ. With 4 bases removed from V and 6 bases from J, the gap between germline ends came to 14 bases. The CDR3 length is 13 residues. The CDR3 reads CASSPTGVGEQYF. DNA for the CDR3: TGCGCCAGCAGCCCCACGGGGGTCGGCGAGCAGTACTTC. Full variable domain (remainder filled in from reference TRBV5-1 and TRBJ2-7): KAGVTQTPRYLIKTRGQQVTLSCSPISGHRSVSWYQQTPGQGLQFLFEYFSETQRNKGNFPGRFSGRQFSNSRSEMNVSTLELGDSALYLCASSPTGVGEQYFGPGTRLTVT.

The chain combines TRBV18 with TRBJ1-6, with D tentatively TRBD1 (6 bases). Deletions cut 5 bases from V and 6 bases from J, with 17 bases between. This CDR3 is 16 amino acids long. Germline assignment: CDR1 KGHSH and CDR2 LQKENI. CDR3 nucleotides: TGTGCCAGCTCATCTAGGGACACCAGCGGTAATTCACCCCTCCACTTT. Protein product: CASSSRDTSGNSPLHF.

This chain links TRBV5-6 with TRBJ2-7; a weak D match, TRBD1 (5 bases). The CDR3 is made up of 11 amino acids. Germline V gene sequence: CDR1 SGHDT, CDR2 YYEEEE. Trimming shortened V by 3 bases and J by 8 bases, and 9 bases separated the two germline ends. The CDR3 reads CASSSTGQQYF. CDR3 sequence (DNA): TGTGCCAGCAGCTCAACAGGACAGCAGTACTTC.

The gene calls are TRBV9 and TRBJ2-5; D is ambiguous. Deletions cut 0 bases from V and 0 bases from J, with 9 bases between. The CDR3 has 15 amino acids. Germline lookup yields CDR1 SGDLS and CDR2 YYNGEE. The CDR3 loop is CASSVVLGNQETQYF. In DNA form, the CDR3 reads TGTGCCAGCAGCGTAGTTCTGGGGAACCAAGAGACCCAGTACTTC.

The rearrangement links TRBV27 to TRBJ2-1; D is perhaps TRBD1 or TRBD2 (6 bases each). The CDR3 is 14 amino acids. The V end lost 5 bases, the J end lost 6 bases, and 14 bases lay between the germline ends. Per the germline V gene, CDR1 is MNHEY and CDR2 is SMNVEV (reference sequence). The CDR3 here is CASSPRGLGNEQFF. CDR3 sequence (DNA): TGTGCCAGCAGTCCACGGGGGCTGGGCAATGAGCAGTTCTTC.

The rearrangement uses TRBV27 and TRBJ2-7; 10 nucleotides line up with TRBD2. Germline CDR1 is MNHEY and CDR2 is SMNVEV (reference sequence). Trimming at V came to 3 bases and at J to 1 base, leaving 0 bases not matched to a gene. The CDR3 extends over 14 amino acids. The CDR3 region is CASSFSGGSYEQYF. CDR3 in DNA: TGTGCCAGCAGTTTTAGCGGGGGGTCCTACGAGCAGTACTTC.

The V and J genes are TRBV7-9 and TRBJ2-1; TRBD1 matches 7 bases. The junction had 14 bases not matched to a gene; V was cut back by 4 bases and J by 8 bases. This CDR3 spans 16 amino acids. CDR1 and CDR2 (germline): SEHNR, FQNEAQ (reference sequence). The CDR3 sequence: CASSSRQGRYFHEQFF. The DNA for the CDR3 is TGTGCCAGCAGCTCACGACAGGGCCGCTATTTCCATGAGCAGTTCTTC.

The V and J genes are TRBV9 and TRBJ2-3; the match to TRBD2 covers 11 bases. This CDR3 has 15 amino acids. The V segment lost 2 bases and the J segment 5 bases; nucleotides outside the gene matches: 4. In germline, CDR1 is SGDLS, CDR2 YYNGEE. CDR3 nucleotide sequence: TGTGCCAGCAGCGTTAGCGGGGGGGTAATAGATACGCAGTATTTT. This encodes CASSVSGGVIDTQYF.

The chain uses TRBV30 and TRBJ1-4; D remains ambiguous. CDR3 size: 13 residues. Germline-derived CDR1 and CDR2 are GTSNPN and SVGIG (reference sequence). V lost 0 bases, J lost 8 bases, and 10 bases lay in between. The CDR3 reads CAWSVTGREKLFF. CDR3 nucleotide sequence: TGTGCCTGGAGTGTCACGGGGAGAGAAAAACTGTTTTTT.

The chain joins TRBV27 to TRBJ2-5; 7 bases line up with TRBD2. V trimming: 6 bases; J trimming: 3 bases; junction bases outside the gene matches: 7. CDR1 MNHEY and CDR2 SMNVEV come from the germline V gene (reference sequence). The CDR3 spans 14 residues. As DNA, the CDR3 is TGTGCCAGCAGGCTGATGGGGGGGAAAGAGACCCAGTACTTC. Its protein product is CASRLMGGKETQYF.

J is TRBJ2-2 and V is TRBV29-1; 11 nucleotides agree with TRBD2. The CDR3 sequence is 14 residues long. The V gene's germline CDR1 is SQVTM and CDR2 ANQGSEA. With V trimmed by 4 bases and J by 6 bases, 4 bases remained unmatched. DNA of the CDR3: TGCAGCGTTGGCACTAGCGGGGGAGCCGGGGAGCTGTTTTTT. This translates into CSVGTSGGAGELFF.